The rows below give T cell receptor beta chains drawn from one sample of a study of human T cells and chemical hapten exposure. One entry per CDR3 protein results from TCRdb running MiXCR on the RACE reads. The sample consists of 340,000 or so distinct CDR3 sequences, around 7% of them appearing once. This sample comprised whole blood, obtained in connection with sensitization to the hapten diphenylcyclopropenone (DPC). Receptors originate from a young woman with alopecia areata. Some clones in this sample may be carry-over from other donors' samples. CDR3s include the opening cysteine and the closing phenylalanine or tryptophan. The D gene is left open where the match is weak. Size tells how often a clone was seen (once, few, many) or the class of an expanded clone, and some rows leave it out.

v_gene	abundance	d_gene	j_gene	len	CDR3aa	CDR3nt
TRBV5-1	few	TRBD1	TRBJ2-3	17	CASSRGQGSRSTDTQYF	TGCGCCAGCAGCCGGGGACAGGGGTCGCGCAGCACAGATACGCAGTATTTT
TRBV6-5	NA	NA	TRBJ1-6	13	CASPGSYNSPLHF	TGTGCCTCTCCAGGCTCCTATAATTCACCCCTCCACTTT
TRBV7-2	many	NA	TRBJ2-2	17	CASSPMGGALGTGELFF	TGTGCCAGCAGCCCGATGGGGGGGGCATTGGGCACCGGGGAGCTGTTTTTT
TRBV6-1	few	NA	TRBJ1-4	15	CASSDSGAGDEKLFF	TGTGCCAGCAGTGATTCCGGGGCCGGCGATGAAAAACTGTTTTTT
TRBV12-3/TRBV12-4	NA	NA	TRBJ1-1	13	CASSSSGTYEAFF	TGTGCCAGCAGTTCATCCGGGACCTATGAAGCTTTCTTT
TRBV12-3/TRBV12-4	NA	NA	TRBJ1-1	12	CASSLKDFEAFF	TGTGCCAGCAGTTTAAAAGACTTTGAAGCTTTCTTT
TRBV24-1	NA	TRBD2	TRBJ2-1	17	CATSDPGLAGGSNEQFF	TGTGCCACCAGTGATCCGGGACTAGCGGGGGGATCAAATGAGCAGTTCTTC
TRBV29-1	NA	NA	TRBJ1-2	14	CSVEDRRRIYGYTF	TGCAGCGTTGAAGATCGTAGGCGGATCTATGGCTACACCTTC
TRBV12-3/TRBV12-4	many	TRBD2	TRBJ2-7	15	CASSQLAGDPYEQYF	TGTGCCAGCAGCCAACTAGCGGGTGACCCCTACGAGCAGTACTTC
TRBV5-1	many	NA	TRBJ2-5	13	CASSRDIQETQYF	TGCGCCAGCAGCCGGGATATACAAGAGACCCAGTACTTC
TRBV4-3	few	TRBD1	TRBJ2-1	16	CASSQEGQGSYNEQFF	TGCGCCAGCAGCCAAGAAGGACAGGGGTCCTACAATGAGCAGTTCTTC
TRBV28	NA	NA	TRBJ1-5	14	CASSYRDSNQPQHF	TGTGCCAGCTCGTACCGGGATAGCAATCAGCCCCAGCATTTT
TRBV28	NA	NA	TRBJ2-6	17	CASSAGNSISGANVLTF	TGTGCCAGCAGTGCCGGGAACAGCATCTCTGGGGCCAACGTCCTGACTTTC
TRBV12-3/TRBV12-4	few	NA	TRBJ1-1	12	CASSDSAAEAFF	TGTGCCAGCAGTGACAGCGCGGCTGAAGCTTTCTTT
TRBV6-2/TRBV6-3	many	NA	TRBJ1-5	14	CASSQGYSNQPQHF	TGTGCCAGCAGTCAGGGATATAGCAATCAGCCCCAGCATTTT
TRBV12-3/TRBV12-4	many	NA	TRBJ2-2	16	CASSPDMTFPTGELFF	TGTGCCAGCAGTCCCGATATGACTTTTCCCACCGGGGAGCTGTTTTTT
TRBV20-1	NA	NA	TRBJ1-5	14	CSAPQGGSNQPQHF	TGCAGTGCCCCACAGGGTGGTAGCAATCAGCCCCAGCATTTT
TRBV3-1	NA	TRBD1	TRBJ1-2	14	CASSQGLTGEGYTF	TGTGCCAGCAGCCAAGGGTTGACAGGGGAAGGCTACACCTTC
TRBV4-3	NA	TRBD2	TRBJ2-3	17	CASSQSPLAGNTDTQYF	TGCGCCAGCAGCCAGTCTCCCTTAGCGGGGAACACAGATACGCAGTATTTT
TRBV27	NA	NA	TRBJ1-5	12	CASRGLSQPQHF	TGTGCCAGCAGAGGTCTGAGTCAGCCCCAGCATTTT
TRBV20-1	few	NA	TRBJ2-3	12	CSASRGADTQYF	TGCAGTGCTAGTCGAGGGGCAGATACGCAGTATTTT
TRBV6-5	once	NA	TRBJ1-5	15	CASSYSGTPNQPQHF	TGTGCCAGCAGTTACAGTGGGACACCGAATCAGCCCCAGCATTTT
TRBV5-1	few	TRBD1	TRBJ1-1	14	CASSFWDSNTEAFF	TGCGCCAGCAGCTTCTGGGACAGTAACACTGAAGCTTTCTTT
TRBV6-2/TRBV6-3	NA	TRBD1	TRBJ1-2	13	CASSFTDRDGYTF	TGTGCCAGCAGTTTCACGGACAGGGATGGCTACACCTTC
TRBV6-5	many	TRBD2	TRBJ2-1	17	CASSYTTSGGSYNEQFF	TGTGCCAGCAGTTACACGACTAGCGGGGGATCCTACAATGAGCAGTTCTTC
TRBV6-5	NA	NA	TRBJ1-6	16	CASSYSRDAYNSPLHF	TGTGCCAGCAGTTACTCAAGGGACGCCTATAATTCACCCCTCCACTTT